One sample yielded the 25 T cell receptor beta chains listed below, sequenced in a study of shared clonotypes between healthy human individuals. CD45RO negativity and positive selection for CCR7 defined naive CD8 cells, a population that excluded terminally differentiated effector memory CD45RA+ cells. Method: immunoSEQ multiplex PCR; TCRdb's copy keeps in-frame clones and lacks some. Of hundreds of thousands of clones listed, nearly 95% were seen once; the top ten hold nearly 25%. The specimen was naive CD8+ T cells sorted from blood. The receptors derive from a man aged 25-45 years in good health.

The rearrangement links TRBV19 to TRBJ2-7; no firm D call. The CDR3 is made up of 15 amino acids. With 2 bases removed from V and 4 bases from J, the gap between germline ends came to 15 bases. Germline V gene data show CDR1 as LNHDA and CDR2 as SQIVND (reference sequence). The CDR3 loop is CASSIRDHYRYEQYF. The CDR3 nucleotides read TGTGCCAGTAGTATACGAGATCACTATAGGTACGAGCAGTACTTC.

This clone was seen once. The CDR3 here is CASSQAQGLRIEQYF. As DNA, the CDR3 is TGCGCCAGCAGCCAAGCGCAGGGGTTACGAATCGAGCAGTACTTC. The chain links TRBV4-3 to TRBJ2-7; D is possibly TRBD1 (6 bases). Looked up from germline, CDR1 is LGHNA and CDR2 is YSLEER. This CDR3 has 15 residues. The ends were cut back, 1 base at V and 6 bases at J, with 16 bases in the middle.

The CDR3: CSVSPYAGESYEQYF. DNA for the CDR3: TGCAGCGTTTCCCCCTATGCGGGAGAGTCCTACGAGCAGTACTTC. The V call is TRBV29-1, the J call TRBJ2-7, with 7 bases aligning to TRBD2. Per the germline V gene, CDR1 is SQVTM and CDR2 is ANQGSEA. After removal of 5 bases from V and 1 base from J, the junction contained 11 bases not matched to a gene. The CDR3 contains 15 residues.

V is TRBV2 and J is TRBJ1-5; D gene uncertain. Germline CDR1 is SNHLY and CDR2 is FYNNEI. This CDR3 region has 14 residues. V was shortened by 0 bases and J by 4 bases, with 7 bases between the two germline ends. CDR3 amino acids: CASSEARLNQPQHF. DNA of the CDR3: TGTGCCAGCAGTGAAGCAAGATTAAATCAGCCCCAGCATTTT. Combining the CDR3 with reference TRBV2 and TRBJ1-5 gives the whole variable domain EPEVTQTPSHQVTQMGQEVILRCVPISNHLYFYWYRQILGQKVEFLVSFYNNEISEKSEIFDDQFSVERPDGSNFTLKIRSTKLEDSAMYFCASSEARLNQPQHFGDGTRLSIL.

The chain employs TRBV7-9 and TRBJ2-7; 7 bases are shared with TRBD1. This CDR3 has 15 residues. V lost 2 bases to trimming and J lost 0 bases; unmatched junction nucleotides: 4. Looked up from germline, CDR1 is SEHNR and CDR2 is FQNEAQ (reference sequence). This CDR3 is CASSLRGTDSYEQYF. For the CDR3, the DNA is TGTGCCAGCAGCTTAAGGGGGACAGACTCCTACGAGCAGTACTTC. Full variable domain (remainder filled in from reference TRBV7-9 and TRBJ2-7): DTGVSQNPRHKITKRGQNVTFRCDPISEHNRLYWYRQTLGQGPEFLTYFQNEAQLEKSRLLSDRFSAERPKGSFSTLEIQRTEQGDSAMYLCASSLRGTDSYEQYFGPGTRLTVT.

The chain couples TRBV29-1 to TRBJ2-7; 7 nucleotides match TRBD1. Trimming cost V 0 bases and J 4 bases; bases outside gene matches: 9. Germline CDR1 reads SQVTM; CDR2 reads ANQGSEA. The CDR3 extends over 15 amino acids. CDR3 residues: CSVEDLGTESYEQYF. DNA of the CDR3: TGCAGCGTTGAAGATTTAGGGACAGAGAGTTACGAGCAGTACTTC.

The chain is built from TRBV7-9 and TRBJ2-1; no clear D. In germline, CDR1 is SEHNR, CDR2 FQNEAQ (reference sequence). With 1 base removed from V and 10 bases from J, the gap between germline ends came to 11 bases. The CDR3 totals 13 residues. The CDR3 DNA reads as TGTGCCAGCAGCTTAGTGGTGGGCCACGAGCAGTTCTTC. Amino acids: CASSLVVGHEQFF.

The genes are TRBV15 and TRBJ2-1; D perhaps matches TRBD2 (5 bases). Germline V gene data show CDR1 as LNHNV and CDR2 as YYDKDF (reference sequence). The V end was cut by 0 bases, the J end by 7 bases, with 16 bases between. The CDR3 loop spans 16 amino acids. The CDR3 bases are TGTGCCACCAGCAGAGATTGGGAGACTACTAGGAATGAGCAGTTCTTC. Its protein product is CATSRDWETTRNEQFF.

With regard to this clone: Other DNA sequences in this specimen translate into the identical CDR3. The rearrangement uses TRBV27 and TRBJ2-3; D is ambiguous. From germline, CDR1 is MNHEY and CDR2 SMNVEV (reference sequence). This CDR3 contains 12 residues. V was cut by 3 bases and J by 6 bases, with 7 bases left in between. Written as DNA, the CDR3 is TGTGCCAGCAGTTTGCTAGGTGATACGCAGTATTTT. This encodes CASSLLGDTQYF.

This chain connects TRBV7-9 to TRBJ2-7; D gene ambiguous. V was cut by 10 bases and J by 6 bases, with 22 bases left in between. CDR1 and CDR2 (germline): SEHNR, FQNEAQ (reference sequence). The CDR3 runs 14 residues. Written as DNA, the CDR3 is TGTGCCAACAACGACTTGGACGGCGCCCCCGAGCAGTACTTC. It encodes CANNDLDGAPEQYF. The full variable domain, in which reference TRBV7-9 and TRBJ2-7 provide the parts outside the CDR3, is DTGVSQNPRHKITKRGQNVTFRCDPISEHNRLYWYRQTLGQGPEFLTYFQNEAQLEKSRLLSDRFSAERPKGSFSTLEIQRTEQGDSAMYLCANNDLDGAPEQYFGPGTRLTVT.

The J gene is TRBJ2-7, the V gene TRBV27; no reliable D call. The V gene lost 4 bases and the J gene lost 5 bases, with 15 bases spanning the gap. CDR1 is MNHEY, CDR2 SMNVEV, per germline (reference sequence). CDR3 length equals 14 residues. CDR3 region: CASSSRPKGHEQYF. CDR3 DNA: TGTGCCAGCAGTTCCCGACCGAAGGGCCACGAGCAGTACTTC.

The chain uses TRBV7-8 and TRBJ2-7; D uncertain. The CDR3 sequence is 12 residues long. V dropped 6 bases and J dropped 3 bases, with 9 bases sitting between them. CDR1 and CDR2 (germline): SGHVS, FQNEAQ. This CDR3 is CASSRRVYEQYF. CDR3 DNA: TGTGCCAGCAGTCGAAGGGTCTACGAGCAGTACTTC.

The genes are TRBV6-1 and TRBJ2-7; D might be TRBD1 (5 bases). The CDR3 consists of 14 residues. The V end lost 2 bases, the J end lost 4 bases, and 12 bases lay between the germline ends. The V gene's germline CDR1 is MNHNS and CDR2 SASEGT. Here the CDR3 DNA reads TGTGCCAGCAGTGAACGGCAGGGTCCGTACGAGCAGTACTTC. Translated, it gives CASSERQGPYEQYF.

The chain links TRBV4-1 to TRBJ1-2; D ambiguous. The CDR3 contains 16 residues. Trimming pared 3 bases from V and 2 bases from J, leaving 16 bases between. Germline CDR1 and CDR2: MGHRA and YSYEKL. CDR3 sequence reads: CASSQLPGRGNYGYTF. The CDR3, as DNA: TGCGCCAGCAGCCAGCTCCCTGGAAGAGGAAACTATGGCTACACCTTC.

The CDR3 protein is CASSSDSLGGANVLTF. In DNA form, the CDR3 reads TGTGCCAGCAGCTCGGACAGCCTCGGTGGGGCCAACGTCCTGACTTTC. V and J are TRBV7-9 and TRBJ2-6, with D possibly being TRBD1 (6 bases). Germline CDR1 and CDR2: SEHNR and FQNEAQ (reference sequence). The ends were cut back, 4 bases at V and 3 bases at J, with 13 bases in the middle. The CDR3 is 16 residues long. The full variable domain, its missing parts supplied by reference TRBV7-9 and TRBJ2-6, is DTGVSQNPRHKITKRGQNVTFRCDPISEHNRLYWYRQTLGQGPEFLTYFQNEAQLEKSRLLSDRFSAERPKGSFSTLEIQRTEQGDSAMYLCASSSDSLGGANVLTFGAGSRLTVL.

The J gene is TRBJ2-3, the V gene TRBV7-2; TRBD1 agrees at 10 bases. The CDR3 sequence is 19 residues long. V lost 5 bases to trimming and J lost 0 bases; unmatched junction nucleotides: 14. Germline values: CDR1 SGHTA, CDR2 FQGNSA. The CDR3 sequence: CASSLTLDRGTFSTDTQYF. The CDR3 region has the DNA TGTGCCAGCAGCCTAACCTTGGACAGGGGGACTTTTAGCACAGATACGCAGTATTTT.

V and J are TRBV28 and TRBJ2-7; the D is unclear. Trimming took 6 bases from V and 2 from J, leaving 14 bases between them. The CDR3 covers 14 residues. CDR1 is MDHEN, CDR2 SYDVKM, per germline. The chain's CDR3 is CASRNPSFPYEQYF. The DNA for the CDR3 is TGTGCCAGCAGAAACCCCAGTTTCCCCTACGAGCAGTACTTC.

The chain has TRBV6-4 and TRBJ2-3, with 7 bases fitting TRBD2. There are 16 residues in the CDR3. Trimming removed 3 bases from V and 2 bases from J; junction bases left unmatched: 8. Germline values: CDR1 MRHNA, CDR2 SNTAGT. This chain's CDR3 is CASSEHKTSDTDTQYF. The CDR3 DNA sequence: TGTGCCAGCAGTGAACATAAAACTAGCGACACAGATACGCAGTATTTT.

The CDR3 DNA sequence: TGCAGCGTTGAAGCAAACCAAGAGACCCAGTACTTC. Translated, it gives CSVEANQETQYF. The J gene is TRBJ2-5, the V gene TRBV29-1; D is unresolved. This CDR3 region has 12 residues. V was shortened by 1 base and J by 0 bases, with 3 bases between the two germline ends. Germline V gives CDR1 SQVTM, CDR2 ANQGSEA.

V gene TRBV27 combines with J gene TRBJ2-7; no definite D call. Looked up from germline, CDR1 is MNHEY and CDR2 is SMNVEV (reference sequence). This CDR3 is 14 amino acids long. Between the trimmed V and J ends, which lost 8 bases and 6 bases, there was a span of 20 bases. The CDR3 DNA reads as TGTGCCAGCGCCCCAGGACGGTCTTCAAGCGAGCAGTACTTC. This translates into CASAPGRSSSEQYF.

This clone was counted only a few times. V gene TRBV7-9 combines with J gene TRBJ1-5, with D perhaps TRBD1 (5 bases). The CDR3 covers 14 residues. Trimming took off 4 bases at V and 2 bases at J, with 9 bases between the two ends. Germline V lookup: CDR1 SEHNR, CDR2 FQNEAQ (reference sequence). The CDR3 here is CASSSGGGNQPQHF. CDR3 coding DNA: TGTGCCAGCAGCTCGGGAGGGGGCAATCAGCCCCAGCATTTT.

CDR3 residues: CASGELAETDTQYF. CDR3 bases: TGTGCCAGTGGAGAACTAGCGGAGACAGATACGCAGTATTTT. The chain employs TRBV27 and TRBJ2-3; 8 bases match TRBD2. The CDR3 contains 14 residues. CDR1 and CDR2 from the germline V gene are MNHEY and SMNVEV (reference sequence). With 9 bases clipped from V and 3 bases from J, the junction kept 8 bases outside the gene matches.

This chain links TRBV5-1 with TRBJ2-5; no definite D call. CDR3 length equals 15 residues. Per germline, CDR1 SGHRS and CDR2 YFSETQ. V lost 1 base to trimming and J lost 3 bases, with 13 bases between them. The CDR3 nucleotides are TGCGCCAGCAGCTTGCTCCAGCGTGGTGAAGAGACCCAGTACTTC. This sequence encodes CASSLLQRGEETQYF.

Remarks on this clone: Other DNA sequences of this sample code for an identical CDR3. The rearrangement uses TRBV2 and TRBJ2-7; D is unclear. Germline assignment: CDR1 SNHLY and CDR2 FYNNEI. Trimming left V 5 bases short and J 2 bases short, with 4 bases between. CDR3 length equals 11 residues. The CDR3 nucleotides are TGTGCCAGCAGTCCCGCCTACGAGCAGTACTTC. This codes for CASSPAYEQYF.

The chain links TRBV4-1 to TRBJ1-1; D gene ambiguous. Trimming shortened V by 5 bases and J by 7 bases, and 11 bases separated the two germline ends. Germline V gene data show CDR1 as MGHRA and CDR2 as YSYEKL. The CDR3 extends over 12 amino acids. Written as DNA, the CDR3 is TGCGCCAGCAGCTCCACTGGGCTTGAAGCTTTCTTT. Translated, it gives CASSSTGLEAFF.